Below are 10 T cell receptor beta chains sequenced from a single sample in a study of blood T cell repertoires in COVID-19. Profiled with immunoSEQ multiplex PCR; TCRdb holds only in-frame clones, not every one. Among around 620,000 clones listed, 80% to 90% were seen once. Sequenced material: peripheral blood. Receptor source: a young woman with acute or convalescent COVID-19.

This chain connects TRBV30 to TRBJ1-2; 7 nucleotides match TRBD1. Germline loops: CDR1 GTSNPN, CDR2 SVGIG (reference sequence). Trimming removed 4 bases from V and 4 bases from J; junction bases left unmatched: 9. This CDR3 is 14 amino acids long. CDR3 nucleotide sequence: TGTGCCTGGAATGCTCCGGGACAGACCTATGGCTACACCTTC. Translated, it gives CAWNAPGQTYGYTF. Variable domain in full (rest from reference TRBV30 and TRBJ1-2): SQTIHQWPATLVQPVGSPLSLECTVEGTSNPNLYWYRQAAGRGLQLLFYSVGIGQISSEVPQNLSASRPQDRQFILSSKKLLLSDSGFYLCAWNAPGQTYGYTFGSGTRLTVV.

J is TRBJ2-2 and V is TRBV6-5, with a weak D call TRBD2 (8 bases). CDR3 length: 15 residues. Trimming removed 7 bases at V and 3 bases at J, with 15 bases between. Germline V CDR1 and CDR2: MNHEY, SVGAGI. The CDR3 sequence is CASTGGDRDTGELFF. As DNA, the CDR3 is TGTGCCAGCACGGGGGGGGACAGAGACACCGGGGAGCTGTTTTTT.

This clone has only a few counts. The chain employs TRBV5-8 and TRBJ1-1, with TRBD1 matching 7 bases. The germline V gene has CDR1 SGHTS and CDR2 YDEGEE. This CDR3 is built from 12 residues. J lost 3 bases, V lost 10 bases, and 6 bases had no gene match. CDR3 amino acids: CAQDRADTEAFF. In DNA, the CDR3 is TGTGCCCAAGACAGGGCGGACACTGAAGCTTTCTTT.

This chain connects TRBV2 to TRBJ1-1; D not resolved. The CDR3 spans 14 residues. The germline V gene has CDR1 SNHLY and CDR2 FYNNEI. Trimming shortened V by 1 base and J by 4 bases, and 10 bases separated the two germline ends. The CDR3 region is CASSEVEGVTEAFF. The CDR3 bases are TGTGCCAGCAGTGAAGTGGAAGGAGTCACTGAAGCTTTCTTT.

This chain's CDR3 is CASSQEYNRGSYEQYF. CDR3 DNA sequence: TGTGCCAGCAGCCAAGAGTATAACAGGGGGTCCTACGAGCAGTACTTC. This chain links TRBV4-2 with TRBJ2-7; 8 nucleotides match TRBD1. CDR1 is LGHNA and CDR2 is YNFKEQ in the germline V gene. Unmatched junction bases numbered 5, after V lost 0 bases and J lost 1 base. The CDR3 totals 16 residues.

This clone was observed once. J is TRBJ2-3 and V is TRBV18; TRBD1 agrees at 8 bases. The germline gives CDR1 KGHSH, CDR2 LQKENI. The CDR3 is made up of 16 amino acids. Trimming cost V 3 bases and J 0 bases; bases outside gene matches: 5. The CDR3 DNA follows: TGTGCCAGCTCACCCAGGGGGCTACTAAGCACAGATACGCAGTATTTT. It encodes CASSPRGLLSTDTQYF.

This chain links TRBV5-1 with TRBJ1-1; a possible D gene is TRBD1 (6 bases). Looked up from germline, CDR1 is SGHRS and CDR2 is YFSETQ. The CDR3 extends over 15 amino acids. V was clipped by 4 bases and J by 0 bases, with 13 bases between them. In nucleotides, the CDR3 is TGCGCCAGCAGCATTAACAGGGAATTGAACACTGAAGCTTTCTTT. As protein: CASSINRELNTEAFF.

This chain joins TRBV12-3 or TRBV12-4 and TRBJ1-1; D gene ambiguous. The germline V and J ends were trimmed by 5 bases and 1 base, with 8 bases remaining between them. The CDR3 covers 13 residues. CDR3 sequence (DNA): TGTGCCAGCAGTCGCATGAGGAACACTGAAGCTTTCTTT. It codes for CASSRMRNTEAFF.

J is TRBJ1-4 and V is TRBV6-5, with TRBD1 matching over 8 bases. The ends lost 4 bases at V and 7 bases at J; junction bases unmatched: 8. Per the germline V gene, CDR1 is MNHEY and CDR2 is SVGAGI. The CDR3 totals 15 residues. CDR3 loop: CASSWDRRYSEKLFF. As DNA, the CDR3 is TGTGCCAGCAGTTGGGACAGGCGGTACTCTGAAAAACTGTTTTTT.

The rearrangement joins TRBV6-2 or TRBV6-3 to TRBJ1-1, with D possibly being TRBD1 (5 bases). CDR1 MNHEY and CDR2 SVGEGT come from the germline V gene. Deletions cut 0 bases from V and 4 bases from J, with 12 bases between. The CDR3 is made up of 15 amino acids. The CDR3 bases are TGTGCCAGCAGTTACTCTCTAACAGGATCCACTGAAGCTTTCTTT. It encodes CASSYSLTGSTEAFF.